Sequencing of this T cell receptor (beta chain) was carried out in a study of cytomegalovirus exposure and HLA in healthy donors. Trimming shortened V by 3 bases and J by 7 bases, and 12 bases separated the two germline ends. Germline V gene sequence: CDR1 SEHNR, CDR2 FQNEAQ (reference sequence). This CDR3 is 14 amino acids long. This clone was counted only a few times. PCR used 60 Vbeta primers and 13 Jbeta primers. Measured with immunoSEQ multiplex PCR; TCRdb has only the in-frame clones, and not every one. The data show around 190,000 clones, around nine tenths seen once. This rearrangement joins TRBV7-9 to TRBJ1-4, with unresolved D. Sequenced material: PBMCs. The TCR sequence derives from a young woman in good health and CMV-seronegative. The CDR3 sequence is CASSLDSLGEKLFF. The CDR3 DNA is TGTGCCAGCAGCTTGGACTCTCTCGGTGAAAAACTGTTTTTT.